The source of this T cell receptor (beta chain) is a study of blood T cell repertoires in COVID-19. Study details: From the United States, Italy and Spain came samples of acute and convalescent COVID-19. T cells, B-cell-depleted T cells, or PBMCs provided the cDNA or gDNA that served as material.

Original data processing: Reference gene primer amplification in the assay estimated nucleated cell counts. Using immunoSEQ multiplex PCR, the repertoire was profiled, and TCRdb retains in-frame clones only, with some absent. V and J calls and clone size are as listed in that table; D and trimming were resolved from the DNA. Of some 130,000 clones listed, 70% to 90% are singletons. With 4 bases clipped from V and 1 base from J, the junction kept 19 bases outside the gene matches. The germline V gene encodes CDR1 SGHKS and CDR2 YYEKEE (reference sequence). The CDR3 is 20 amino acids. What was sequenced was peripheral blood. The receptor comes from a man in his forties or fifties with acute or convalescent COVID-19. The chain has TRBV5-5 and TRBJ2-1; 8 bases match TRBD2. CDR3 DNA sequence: TGTGCCAGCAGCCTCGGGACCTCTGGGAGGTTAGCGGGATCCTACAATGAGCAGTTCTTC. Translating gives CASSLGTSGRLAGSYNEQFF.